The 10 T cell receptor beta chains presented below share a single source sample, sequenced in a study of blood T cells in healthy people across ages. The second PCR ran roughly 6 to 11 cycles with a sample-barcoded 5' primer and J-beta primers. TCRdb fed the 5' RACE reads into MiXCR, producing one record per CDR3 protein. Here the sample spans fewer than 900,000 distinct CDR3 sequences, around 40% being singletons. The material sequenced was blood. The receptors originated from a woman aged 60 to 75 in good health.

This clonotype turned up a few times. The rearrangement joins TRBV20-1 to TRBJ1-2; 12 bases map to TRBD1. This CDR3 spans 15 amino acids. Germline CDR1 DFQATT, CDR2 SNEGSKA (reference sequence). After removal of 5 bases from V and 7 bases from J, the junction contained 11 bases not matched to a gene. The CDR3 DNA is TGCAGTGCTCCTCCCGCGGGACAGGGGGCGCGTGGCTACACCTTC. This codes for CSAPPAGQGARGYTF.

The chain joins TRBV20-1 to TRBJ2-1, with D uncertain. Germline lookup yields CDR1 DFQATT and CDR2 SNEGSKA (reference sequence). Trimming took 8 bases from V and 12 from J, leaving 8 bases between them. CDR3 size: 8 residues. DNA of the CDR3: TGCAGTAACCGCCTGCAGTTCTTC. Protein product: CSNRLQFF.

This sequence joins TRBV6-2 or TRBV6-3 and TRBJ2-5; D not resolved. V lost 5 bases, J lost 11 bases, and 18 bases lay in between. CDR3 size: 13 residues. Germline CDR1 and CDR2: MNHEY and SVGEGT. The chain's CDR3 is CASSAPIQDEQYF. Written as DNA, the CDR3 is TGTGCCAGCAGTGCGCCAATTCAGGATGAGCAGTACTTC.

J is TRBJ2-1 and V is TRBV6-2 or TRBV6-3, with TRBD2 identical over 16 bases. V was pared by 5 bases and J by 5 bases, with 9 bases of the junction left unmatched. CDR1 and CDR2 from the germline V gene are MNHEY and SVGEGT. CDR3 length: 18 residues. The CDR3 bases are TGTGCCAGCAGTGACCCCGGGACTAGCGGGAGGGCAGACAATGAGCAGTTCTTC. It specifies CASSDPGTSGRADNEQFF.

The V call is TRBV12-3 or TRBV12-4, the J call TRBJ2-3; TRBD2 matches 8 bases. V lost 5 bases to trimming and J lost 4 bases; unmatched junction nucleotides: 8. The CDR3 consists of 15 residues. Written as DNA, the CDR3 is TGTGCCAGCAGTGCGGGACTAGTGTGCTCAGATACGCAGTATTTT. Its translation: CASSAGLVCSDTQYF.

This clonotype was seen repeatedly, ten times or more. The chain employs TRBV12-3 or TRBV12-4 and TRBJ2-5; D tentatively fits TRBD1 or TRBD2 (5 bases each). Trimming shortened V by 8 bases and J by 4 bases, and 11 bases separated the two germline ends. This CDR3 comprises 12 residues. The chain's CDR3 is CASRVGGETQYF. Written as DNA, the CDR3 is TGTGCCAGCCGAGTTGGGGGAGAGACCCAGTACTTC.

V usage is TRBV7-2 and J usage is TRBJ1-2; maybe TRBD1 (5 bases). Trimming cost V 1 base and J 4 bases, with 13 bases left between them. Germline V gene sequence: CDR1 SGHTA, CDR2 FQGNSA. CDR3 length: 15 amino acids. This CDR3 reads CASSLGGSSSYGYTF. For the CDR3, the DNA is TGTGCCAGCAGCTTAGGGGGGTCTTCATCCTATGGCTACACCTTC.

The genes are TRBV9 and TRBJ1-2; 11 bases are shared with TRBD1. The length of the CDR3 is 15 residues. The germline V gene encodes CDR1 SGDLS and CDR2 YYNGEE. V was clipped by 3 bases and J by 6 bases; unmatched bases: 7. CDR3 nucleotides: TGTGCCAGCAGCGGGATGGACAGGGGGCAGAATGGCTACACCTTC. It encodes CASSGMDRGQNGYTF.

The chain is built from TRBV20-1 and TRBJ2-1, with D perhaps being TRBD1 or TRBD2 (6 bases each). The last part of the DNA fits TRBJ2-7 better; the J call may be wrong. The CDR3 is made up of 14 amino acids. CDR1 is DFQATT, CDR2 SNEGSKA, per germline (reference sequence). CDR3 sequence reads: CSARRGETYNEQYF. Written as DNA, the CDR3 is TGCAGTGCAAGGAGGGGGGAAACCTACAATGAGCAGTACTTC.

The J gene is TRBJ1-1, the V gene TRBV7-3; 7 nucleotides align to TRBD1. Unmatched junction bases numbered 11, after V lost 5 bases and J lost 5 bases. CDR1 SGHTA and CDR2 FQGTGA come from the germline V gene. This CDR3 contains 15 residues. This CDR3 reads CASSRGGGYGTEAFF. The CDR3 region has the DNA TGTGCCAGCAGCCGAGGAGGGGGCTATGGGACTGAAGCTTTCTTT.